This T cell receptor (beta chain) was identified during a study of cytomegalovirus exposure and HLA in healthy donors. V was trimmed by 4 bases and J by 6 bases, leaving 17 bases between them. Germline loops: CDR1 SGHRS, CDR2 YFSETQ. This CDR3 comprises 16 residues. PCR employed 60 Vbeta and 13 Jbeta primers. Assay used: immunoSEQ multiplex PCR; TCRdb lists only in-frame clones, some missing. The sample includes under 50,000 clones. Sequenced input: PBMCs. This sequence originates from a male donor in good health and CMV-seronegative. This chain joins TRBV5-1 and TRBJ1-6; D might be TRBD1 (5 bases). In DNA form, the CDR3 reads TGCGCCAGCAGCCAGTATGGGGCCGCTGGTAATTCACCCCTCCACTTT. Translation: CASSQYGAAGNSPLHF.